This T cell receptor beta chain is from a study of T and B cells in COVID-19 patients. Findings of the study overall: The recovered cohort had 2,000 or so exclusive TCR clusters, including a few dozen low generation probability clusters. At recovery TRB diversity and richness exceeded healthy donors, after highly clonal active COVID-19 repertoires.

The CDR3 sequence is 15 residues long. V shed 5 bases and J shed 1 base, with 15 bases lying between them. Germline assignment: CDR1 SGHTA and CDR2 FQGNSA. TRB was amplified from roughly 250-500 ng of blood genomic DNA. This clonotype was picked up a small number of times. Its antigen is currently unknown. Multiplex PCR with BIOMED2 TRB-A/B primer pools amplified TRB rearrangements. A single record per CDR3 protein comes from TCRdb applying MiXCR to the multiplex PCR reads. The table has over 5,000 distinct CDR3 sequences, 27% seen once. This clonotype originated in a human donor with active COVID-19. The donor label of this sample is uncertain. The chain joins TRBV7-2 to TRBJ2-7, with D tentatively TRBD1 or TRBD2 (5 bases each). The sample taken for sequencing was blood. The CDR3 reads CASSPGAGGSYEQYF. The CDR3 DNA follows: TGTGCCAGCAGCCCCGGGGCAGGAGGATCCTACGAGCAGTACTTC.